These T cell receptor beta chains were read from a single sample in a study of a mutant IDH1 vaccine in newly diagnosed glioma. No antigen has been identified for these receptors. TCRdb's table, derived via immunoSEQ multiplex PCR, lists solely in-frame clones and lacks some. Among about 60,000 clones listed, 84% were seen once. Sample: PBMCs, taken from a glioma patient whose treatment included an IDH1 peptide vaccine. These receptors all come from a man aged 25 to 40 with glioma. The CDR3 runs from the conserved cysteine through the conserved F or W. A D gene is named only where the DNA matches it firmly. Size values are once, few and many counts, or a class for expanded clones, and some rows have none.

DNA: TGTGCCAGCAGCTCCCCACCCCAGGGTAACACTGAAGCTTTCTTT
CDR3: CASSSPPQGNTEAFF
length: 15
D: -
V: TRBV5-5
size: -
J: TRBJ1-1

DNA: TGTGCTAGTGGTTCCGGGACAGGGCTGCCAGATACGCAGTATTTT
CDR3: CASGSGTGLPDTQYF
length: 15
D: TRBD1
V: TRBV12-5
size: -
J: TRBJ2-3

DNA: TGTGCCAGCAATCAGGGGACCGGGGAGCTGTTTTTT
CDR3: CASNQGTGELFF
length: 12
D: -
V: TRBV25-1
size: once
J: TRBJ2-2

DNA: TGTGCCAGCAGTAATCCGGGACAGGGGATCTACGAGCAGTACTTC
CDR3: CASSNPGQGIYEQYF
length: 15
D: TRBD1
V: TRBV28
size: -
J: TRBJ2-7

DNA: TGTGCCAGCAGGCCCAAGACAGGGTATGGCTACACCTTC
CDR3: CASRPKTGYGYTF
length: 13
D: TRBD1
V: TRBV6-4
size: few
J: TRBJ1-2

DNA: TGTGCCAGCAGCTTAGGCCGCGCTAATTCCCTCCACTTT
CDR3: CASSLGRANSLHF
length: 13
D: -
V: TRBV13
size: -
J: TRBJ1-6

DNA: TGTGCCACCCGCAGTTACAATGAGCAGTTCTTC
CDR3: CATRSYNEQFF
length: 11
D: -
V: TRBV10-3
size: -
J: TRBJ2-1

DNA: TGCGCCAGCAGCAGTACCGACAGGGGCGAAGCCAAAAACATTCAGTACTTC
CDR3: CASSSTDRGEAKNIQYF
length: 17
D: TRBD1
V: TRBV5-1
size: -
J: TRBJ2-4

DNA: TGTGCCAGCAGCACTAGCGGGGGTCCCGCAGATACGCAGTATTTT
CDR3: CASSTSGGPADTQYF
length: 15
D: TRBD2
V: TRBV6-5
size: -
J: TRBJ2-3

DNA: TGTGCCAGCAGTGAAGGCTACAATGAGCAGTTCTTC
CDR3: CASSEGYNEQFF
length: 12
D: -
V: TRBV2
size: -
J: TRBJ2-1

DNA: TGTGCCAGCAGACAAGAAGGGGGCTACCTATTTTACAATGAGCAGTTCTTC
CDR3: CASRQEGGYLFYNEQFF
length: 17
D: TRBD1
V: TRBV5-4
size: few
J: TRBJ2-1

DNA: TGTGCCAGCAGTGAGGAGTTGCCAGAAAAACTGTTTTTT
CDR3: CASSEELPEKLFF
length: 13
D: -
V: TRBV25-1
size: -
J: TRBJ1-4

DNA: TGTGCCAGCAGTTACTCTGTTAACGGCGGCCAGGGGACCCAGTACTTC
CDR3: CASSYSVNGGQGTQYF
length: 16
D: -
V: TRBV6-5
size: -
J: TRBJ2-5

DNA: TGTGCCAGCAGCTCCCGCCAAACGGCGAGGGGTGAGCAGTTCTTC
CDR3: CASSSRQTARGEQFF
length: 15
D: -
V: TRBV11-2
size: -
J: TRBJ2-1

DNA: TGTGCCAGCAGCTTAGCCCGACGGGAAGGCACAGATACGCAGTATTTT
CDR3: CASSLARREGTDTQYF
length: 16
D: -
V: TRBV7-9
size: -
J: TRBJ2-3

DNA: TGTGCCAGCAGCTACAGGGGAAGCTCCTATAATTCACCCCTCCACTTT
CDR3: CASSYRGSSYNSPLHF
length: 16
D: TRBD1
V: TRBV7-9
size: -
J: TRBJ1-6

DNA: TGTGCCAGCAGAAGAGCTCAGGGGGTTGGAAACACCATATATTTT
CDR3: CASRRAQGVGNTIYF
length: 15
D: TRBD1
V: TRBV6-5
size: -
J: TRBJ1-3

DNA: TGTGCCAGTAGTAACGAGGGGGGTCGGCCCCTACTTTATAGCAATCAGCCCCAGCATTTT
CDR3: CASSNEGGRPLLYSNQPQHF
length: 20
D: -
V: TRBV19
size: -
J: TRBJ1-5

DNA: TGTGCCAGCAGCCCGGGACAGGGGGCCCTCGAGCAGTACTTC
CDR3: CASSPGQGALEQYF
length: 14
D: TRBD1
V: TRBV27
size: -
J: TRBJ2-7

DNA: TGTGCCAGCAGCTACCGGGACACTAGCAATCAGCCCCAGCATTTT
CDR3: CASSYRDTSNQPQHF
length: 15
D: -
V: TRBV2
size: -
J: TRBJ1-5

DNA: TGTGCCAGCAGTGCGTGGCTAACTGAAGCTTTCTTT
CDR3: CASSAWLTEAFF
length: 12
D: -
V: TRBV6-6
size: few
J: TRBJ1-1

DNA: TGTGCCAGCGAGGAGGGGACAGGGGCTAGCACAGATACGCGGTATTTT
CDR3: CASEEGTGASTDTRYF
length: 16
D: TRBD1
V: TRBV2
size: -
J: TRBJ2-3

DNA: TGTGCCAGCAACCCCCGGGGACCCTACGAGCAGTACTTC
CDR3: CASNPRGPYEQYF
length: 13
D: -
V: TRBV2
size: -
J: TRBJ2-7

DNA: TGTGCCAGCAGCCTGCAGGGGAACGGCTACACCTTC
CDR3: CASSLQGNGYTF
length: 12
D: -
V: TRBV5-4
size: -
J: TRBJ1-2